This T cell receptor (beta chain) was retrieved from a study of CD8+ T cells in alopecia areata. Overall study context: Tofacitinib ran 6 to 18 months, followed by 6 months off drug. The study, taken as a whole, reports: Scalp samples also yield sequences from resident alphabeta T cells of normal skin.

On this clone: What it binds is unknown.

Trimming stripped 4 bases from V and 7 bases from J, with 14 bases between. Germline V gives CDR1 GTSNPN, CDR2 SVGIG (reference sequence). This CDR3 spans 13 amino acids. In each case, RNA was isolated and then reverse transcribed into cDNA as the sequencing template. Produced via immunoSEQ multiplex PCR; TCRdb's table is partial and in-frame only. The data contain approximately 170,000 clones, less than 80% of them singletons. As for treatment: oral pan-JAK inhibitor, 5-10 mg twice daily. The sample was CD4+ T cells sorted from blood, taken at week 24, from a patient treated with tofacitinib. The chain links TRBV30 to TRBJ1-5; D remains ambiguous. The receptor was derived from a human donor with alopecia areata. CDR3 loop: CAWTSGDWQPQHF. The CDR3 DNA sequence: TGTGCCTGGACGTCCGGGGATTGGCAGCCCCAGCATTTT.